This T cell receptor beta chain was sequenced during a study of regulatory T cells in long-lasting Graves disease. Regarding the study as a whole: Patients with persistent disease showed a bias toward TRBV28, TRBJ1-2 and TRBJ2-5. Persistent cases of Graves' showed reduced TCR diversity relative to newly diagnosed patients. Exclusively peripheral blood, rather than thyroid tissue, was studied.

Stated time point: persistent/refractory GD, antithyroid drugs over 5 years with positive TRAb. From PBMCs, RNA was extracted and then used to make the TCR library. EDTA tubes were used for drawing 8 to 9 milliliters of peripheral blood. The V gene end was trimmed by 5 bases and the J gene end by 4 bases; junction bases not matched to a gene: 5. The CDR3 loop spans 15 amino acids. Germline V CDR1 and CDR2: MDHEN, SYDVKM. This clonotype was detected many times. The antigen remains unidentified. Building the TCR beta libraries relied on iRepertoire HTBI primers, and CDR3 regions underwent Arm-PCR. TCRdb independently ran MiXCR on the multiplex PCR reads; one entry per CDR3 protein. The sample carries about 310,000 distinct CDR3 sequences, roughly 21% recorded once.

The sequencing used peripheral blood mononuclear cells (PBMCs), collected when the disease was refractory, from a patient treated with antithyroid drugs. The origin of this receptor is a female donor with Graves disease. The chain uses TRBV28 and TRBJ2-7; 13 bases line up with TRBD2. The CDR3 bases are TGTGCCAGCAGTACCCGGACTAGCGGGAGATACGAGCAGTACTTC. It specifies CASSTRTSGRYEQYF.